Detailed here is one TCR beta chain. What it binds is not known. The junction and the germline gene differ at one end; a read error may be behind it. The sample contains more than one DNA sequence encoding this CDR3. These data originate in a study of T cell responses to AZD1222 COVID-19 vaccine. CDR1 is KGHSH and CDR2 is LQKENI in the germline V gene. This CDR3 comprises 16 residues. Study-wide points: Donors were chiefly white British, with a greater number of females, and clonal diversity was perhaps underestimated.

Profiling relied on immunoSEQ multiplex PCR, and the TCRdb table lists in-frame clones only, not all of them. The table records 140,000 to 150,000 clones, 80% to 90% of them present only once. The sample consisted of peripheral blood, taken on day 0 of AZD1222 vaccination. The sequence was obtained from an adult in good health. The chain couples TRBV18 to TRBJ2-2, with D unclear. CDR3 in amino acids: CASSPPKGTNTGELFF. The CDR3, as DNA: TGTGCCAGCTCGCCACCGAAGGGAACGAACACCGGGGAGCTGTTTTTT. Full variable domain (missing parts from reference TRBV18 and TRBJ2-2): NAGVMQNPRHLVRRRGQEARLRCSPMKGHSHVYWYRQLPEEGLKFMVYLQKENIIDESGMPKERFSAEFPKEGPSILRIQQVVRGDSAAYFCASSPPKGTNTGELFFGEGSRLTVL.